This T cell receptor beta chain was profiled in a study of blood T cell repertoires in COVID-19 (dated by TCRdb to 2020 to 2022). Regarding the study in general: Samples covering the acute and convalescent phases of COVID-19 were provided by collaborators in the United States, Italy and Spain. The material from the prospective study consisted of cDNA or gDNA derived from T cells, B-cell-depleted T cells, or PBMCs. The dataset comprised deeply sampled blood TCRbeta repertoires from subjects exposed to, actively infected with, or recovered from COVID-19. A freely available public database, intended as a resource for researchers studying the immune response to SARS-CoV-2, is where the repertoires were released. The samples were drawn from the first 160 participants of the ongoing ImmuneRACE study and from under 1,500 subjects provided by 6 global collaborators. The sample metadata nearly always contained a de-identified subject ID, COVID-19 status, age in years and sex. HLA class I and class II types, where available, came from metadata supplied by the sample provider rather than from assay-based typing.

The collaborating institutions used their own protocols to collect whole blood in K2EDTA tubes. For TCRbeta analysis, collaborators shipped samples as frozen whole blood, isolated PBMCs, or DNA extracted from either of those sample types. The immunoSEQ Assay, a bias-controlled multiplex PCR, was used to amplify TCRbeta CDR3 regions from genomic DNA. Turning to the authors' computational methods: The number of nucleated cells in each sample was estimated from the amplification of reference gene primers within the assay. To quantify the absolute abundance of each unique TCRbeta CDR3 rearrangement, sequence reads were collapsed and filtered. For each sample, productive Simpson clonality was calculated by taking the square root of Simpson's diversity index across productive rearrangements. This immuneACCESS table, as held by TCRdb, lists in-frame sequences with V and J called but not all clones. Of the missing ones, under half trace to an unresolved V gene in checked studies; the others have no known cause. V and J calls plus clone size are reproduced from that table; the DNA served to infer D and trimming. The sample table records roughly 90,000 clones; approximately 80% of these occur just once. The ten largest clones take up approximately 34% of the sample.

With respect to this clone: The antigen this receptor binds is unknown. Base quality data are lacking; no much larger clone is found one base away.

The germline ends are 13 bases apart after V is trimmed by 0 bases and J by 2 bases. Based on the germline V gene, the CDR1 and CDR2 sequences are SGHVS and FQNEAQ. The CDR3, cysteine through phenylalanine, is 16 amino acids long. Only CDR3 DNA is held: 48 bases, read in frame from base 1. Paper-wide results and their limitations: Clinical and demographic metadata were provided uncurated, with the amount varying by source and participant.

The chain is encoded by TRBV7-8 joined to TRBJ2-5; a tentative D match to TRBD1 spans 6 bases. Sequencing used peripheral blood. The sequence was collected from a woman of 80 years or more with active or convalescent COVID-19. The sequenced DNA is TGTGCCAGCAGCTTAGCTCCCACAGGGTTTCAAGAGACCCAGTACTTC. Translated, this is CASSLAPTGFQETQYF.